The rows below give T cell receptor beta chains drawn from one sample of a study of cytotoxic CD8 clonotypes in ibrutinib-treated CLL. Some clones are missing from TCRdb's copy, which holds only in-frame ones; the method was immunoSEQ multiplex PCR. The sample carries about 200,000 clones, 65% to 80% recorded once. Specimen: PBMCs, collected after 12 months of ibrutinib treatment. The receptors were sampled from a human donor with chronic lymphocytic leukemia. CDR3s leave out the opening cysteine and the closing phenylalanine or tryptophan. Fields, in order: V gene, J gene, clone size, CDR3 protein. A clone size is listed for some rows: how often the clone was seen (once, few, many), or a class if it is expanded.

v_gene: TRBV28; j_gene: TRBJ2-1; abundance: .; CDR3aa: ASSSRHGTSGSLGEQF
v_gene: TRBV6-5; j_gene: TRBJ1-2; abundance: .; CDR3aa: ASSWLGGGYT
v_gene: TRBV30; j_gene: TRBJ1-6; abundance: .; CDR3aa: AWRSLGSYNSPLH
v_gene: TRBV5-4; j_gene: TRBJ2-7; abundance: .; CDR3aa: ASSPGTSSYEQY
v_gene: TRBV9; j_gene: TRBJ1-1; abundance: .; CDR3aa: ASSASLGKAF
v_gene: TRBV18; j_gene: TRBJ1-4; abundance: few; CDR3aa: ASSVGLLGATNEKLF
v_gene: TRBV11-3; j_gene: TRBJ1-1; abundance: .; CDR3aa: ASQPRGGLQNSLGPEAF
v_gene: TRBV6-6; j_gene: TRBJ1-5; abundance: .; CDR3aa: ASSPGYFSNQPQH
v_gene: TRBV7-2; j_gene: TRBJ2-3; abundance: .; CDR3aa: ASSLVGSTDTQY
v_gene: TRBV13; j_gene: TRBJ2-3; abundance: .; CDR3aa: ASTLRPSTDTQY
v_gene: TRBV4-2; j_gene: TRBJ2-1; abundance: .; CDR3aa: ASSQGGLAGMSSYNEQF
v_gene: TRBV7-2; j_gene: TRBJ2-3; abundance: .; CDR3aa: ASSLGVAGDTQY
v_gene: TRBV9; j_gene: TRBJ2-3; abundance: .; CDR3aa: ASSVGGGEDTQY
v_gene: TRBV7-9; j_gene: TRBJ2-7; abundance: .; CDR3aa: ASSIRTAYEQY
v_gene: TRBV5-1; j_gene: TRBJ2-5; abundance: .; CDR3aa: ASSPPLGARETQY
v_gene: TRBV10-1; j_gene: TRBJ2-1; abundance: .; CDR3aa: ASSESPGLQPGGSYNEQF
v_gene: TRBV6-5; j_gene: TRBJ1-2; abundance: .; CDR3aa: ATSHGANYGYT
v_gene: TRBV30; j_gene: TRBJ2-7; abundance: .; CDR3aa: AWSLVGEQY
v_gene: TRBV7-2; j_gene: TRBJ2-1; abundance: .; CDR3aa: ASSFTHSGPLGVNEQF
v_gene: TRBV11-2; j_gene: TRBJ1-5; abundance: .; CDR3aa: ASSASRGQIGNQPQH
v_gene: TRBV19; j_gene: TRBJ1-5; abundance: .; CDR3aa: ASSEGPGYQPQH
v_gene: TRBV7-2; j_gene: TRBJ2-5; abundance: .; CDR3aa: ASSLLLVSGGGETQY
v_gene: TRBV2; j_gene: TRBJ1-5; abundance: few; CDR3aa: ASSQYRGGGNQPQH
v_gene: TRBV5-1; j_gene: TRBJ2-2; abundance: .; CDR3aa: ASSLVSGDTGELF
v_gene: TRBV27; j_gene: TRBJ2-7; abundance: few; CDR3aa: ASSLTGGRNEQY
v_gene: TRBV30; j_gene: TRBJ1-2; abundance: .; CDR3aa: AWSPGQGASGYT
v_gene: TRBV6-5; j_gene: TRBJ2-3; abundance: .; CDR3aa: ASSFNRGFADTQY